This entry is about one T cell receptor beta chain. This clone was seen a handful of times. Its antigen target is currently unknown. No base qualities exist here, and no much larger clone lies one base off it. The sample belongs to a study of blood T cell repertoires in COVID-19 (dated by TCRdb to 2018 to 2021). At the level of the whole study: Samples from collaborators originated in the United States, Italy and Spain and spanned both the acute and convalescent phases of COVID-19. The material from the prospective study consisted of cDNA or gDNA derived from T cells, B-cell-depleted T cells, or PBMCs. Subjects who had been exposed to COVID-19, were actively infected with it, or had recovered from it provided the deeply sampled blood TCRbeta repertoires that made up the dataset. The repertoires were released in a freely available public database meant as a resource for research on the immune response to SARS-CoV-2. Samples came from the ongoing ImmuneRACE study (first 160 participants) plus 1,254 subjects from 6 global collaborators. The sample metadata nearly always contained a de-identified subject ID, COVID-19 status, age in years and sex. Where HLA class I and class II types were available, the types were taken from metadata supplied by the sample provider, not from assay-based typing.

Results and caveats for the whole study, not just this receptor: How much clinical and demographic metadata was included differed by source and by participant, and the metadata was provided uncurated.

One collaborating source in Seattle enrolled patients while the patients were actively infected and followed the patients over time throughout the course of disease. The collaborating institutions used their own protocols to collect whole blood in K2EDTA tubes. For TCRbeta analysis, collaborators shipped samples as frozen whole blood, isolated PBMCs, or DNA extracted from either of those sample types. The immunoSEQ Assay, a bias-controlled multiplex PCR, was used to amplify TCRbeta CDR3 regions from genomic DNA. Turning to the authors' computational methods: Within the assay, amplification of reference gene primers was used to estimate how many nucleated cells each sample contained. To quantify the absolute abundance of each unique TCRbeta CDR3 rearrangement, sequence reads were collapsed and filtered. For each sample, productive Simpson clonality was calculated by taking the square root of Simpson's diversity index across productive rearrangements. Not all clones reach the TCRdb copy of this immuneACCESS table, which keeps in-frame sequences only. Checked studies attribute under half of the gap to unresolved V genes and leave the rest unexplained. That table furnishes V, J and clone size, whereas the DNA furnished D and trimming. This sample lists fewer than 60,000 clones; 70% to 90% were detected once. The top ten clonotypes cover under 40% of the sample.

CDR1 and CDR2 (LGHDT, YNNKEL) derive from the germline V gene (reference sequence). V lost 0 bases and J lost 0 bases; the stretch between them is 14 bases long. Measured from the cysteine to the phenylalanine, the CDR3 is 17 residues long. The read is trimmed to its CDR3 DNA, 51 bases read in frame from base 1. This TCR came from a man aged 55 to 70 with COVID-19, enrolled during active disease. The sequencing input was peripheral blood. The receptor chain draws on TRBV3-1 (or the pseudogene TRBV3-2) and TRBJ1-2; the D gene cannot be named for sure. The CDR3 amino acid sequence is: CASSQDLRSLANYGYTF. The sequence in DNA is TGTGCCAGCAGCCAAGATCTAAGATCGTTAGCTAACTATGGCTACACCTTC.